This T cell receptor beta chain emerged from a study of monozygotic twins with inflammatory bowel disease. Without any T cell sorting, total RNA was isolated from whole blood. Every TCR library consumed roughly 3,500 ng of total RNA. Amplification used two nested PCRs: 15 to 20 cycles, then 8 to 10 cycles, on TCRalpha/TCRbeta cDNA. With the 5' RACE reads reprocessed, TCRdb shows one record per CDR3 protein and no DNA. The table lists approximately 140,000 distinct CDR3 sequences. Sequenced sample: blood. The clonotype was recovered from a human donor with ulcerative colitis or Crohn's disease, or a healthy co-twin of an affected twin (not recorded which).

The CDR3 sequence: CASSLTDRGGTNEQYF. The chain employs TRBV18 and TRBJ2-7; the TRBD1 assignment by TCRdb is unverifiable without DNA. The germline V gene has CDR1 KGHSH and CDR2 LQKENI. The CDR3 runs to 16 residues.